This TCR beta chain derives from a study of blood T cell repertoires in COVID-19. Study background: The United States, Italy and Spain provided the acute and convalescent COVID-19 samples. The analysed material was cDNA or gDNA that came from T cells, B-cell-depleted T cells, or PBMCs.

CDR1 is MDHEN and CDR2 is SYDVKM in the germline V gene. V shed 10 bases, J shed 2 bases, and the junction held 6 bases outside the gene matches. CDR3 size: 13 residues. How the authors handled the data: Quantification of nucleated cells was approximated via reference gene primer amplification. Sequenced by immunoSEQ multiplex PCR; TCRdb stores in-frame clones only, minus some. V and J calls and clone size follow that table, whereas D and trimming were derived from the DNA. This repertoire shows some 300,000 clones, around 89% found once; its top ten account for about 7%. The chain is built from TRBV28 and TRBJ1-2; 8 nucleotides agree with TRBD1. This TCR was sampled from a woman aged 25 to 45 who had recovered from COVID-19. The sample was peripheral blood. CDR3 sequence (DNA): TGTGCCATAGCAGGGGGCGCAAACTATGGCTACACCTTC. Residues: CAIAGGANYGYTF.